This TCR beta chain was sequenced for a study of blood T cell repertoires in COVID-19. Looking at the study overall: From T cells, B-cell-depleted T cells, or PBMCs came the material, which was cDNA or gDNA.

Germline V CDR1 and CDR2: LNHDA, SQIVND (reference sequence). This CDR3 region has 15 residues. V lost 3 bases to trimming and J lost 2 bases, with 13 bases between them. Sequenced by immunoSEQ multiplex PCR; TCRdb stores in-frame clones only, minus some. The data hold 200,000 to 250,000 clones, with about 83% observed a single time. The V call is TRBV19, the J call TRBJ1-1; D unclear. The clonotype originates from a man between 60 and 75 years old who had recovered from COVID-19. Sequencing was carried out using peripheral blood. The CDR3: CASSITPETNTEAFF. The CDR3 DNA follows: TGTGCCAGTAGTATTACCCCAGAAACCAACACTGAAGCTTTCTTT.